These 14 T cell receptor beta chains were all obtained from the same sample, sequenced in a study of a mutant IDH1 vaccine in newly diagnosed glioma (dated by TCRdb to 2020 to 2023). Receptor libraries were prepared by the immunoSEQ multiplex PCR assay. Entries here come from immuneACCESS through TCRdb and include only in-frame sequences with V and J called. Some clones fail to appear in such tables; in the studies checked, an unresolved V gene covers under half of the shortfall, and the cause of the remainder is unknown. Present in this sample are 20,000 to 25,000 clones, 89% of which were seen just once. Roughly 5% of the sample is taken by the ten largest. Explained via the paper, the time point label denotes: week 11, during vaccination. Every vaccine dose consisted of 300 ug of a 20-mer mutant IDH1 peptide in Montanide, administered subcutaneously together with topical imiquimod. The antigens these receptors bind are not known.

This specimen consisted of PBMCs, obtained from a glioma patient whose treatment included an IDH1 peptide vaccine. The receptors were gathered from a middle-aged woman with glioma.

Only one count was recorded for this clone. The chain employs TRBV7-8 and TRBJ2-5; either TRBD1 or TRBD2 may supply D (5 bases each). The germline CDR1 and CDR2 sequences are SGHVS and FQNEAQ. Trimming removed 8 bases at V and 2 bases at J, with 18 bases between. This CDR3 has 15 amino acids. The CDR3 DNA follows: TGTGCCAGCCGCACTGGGACCGCCCTTCAAGAGACCCAGTACTTC. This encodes CASRTGTALQETQYF.

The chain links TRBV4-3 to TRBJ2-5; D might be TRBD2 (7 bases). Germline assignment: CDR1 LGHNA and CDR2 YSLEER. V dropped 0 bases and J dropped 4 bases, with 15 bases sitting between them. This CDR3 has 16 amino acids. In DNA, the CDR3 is TGCGCCAGCAGCCAAGATCTTAGGGGGGGGGCAGAGACCCAGTACTTC. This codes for CASSQDLRGGAETQYF.

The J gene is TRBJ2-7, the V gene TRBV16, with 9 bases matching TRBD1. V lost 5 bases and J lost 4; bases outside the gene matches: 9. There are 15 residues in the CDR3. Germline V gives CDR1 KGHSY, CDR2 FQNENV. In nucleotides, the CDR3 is TGTGCCAGCAGCGGACCCGGGACAGGGAAATACGAGCAGTACTTC. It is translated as CASSGPGTGKYEQYF. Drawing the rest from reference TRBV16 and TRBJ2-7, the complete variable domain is GEEVAQTPKHLVRGEGQKAKLYCAPIKGHSYVFWYQQVLKNEFKFLISFQNENVFDETGMPKERFSAKCLPNSPCSLEIQATKLEDSAVYFCASSGPGTGKYEQYFGPGTRLTVT.

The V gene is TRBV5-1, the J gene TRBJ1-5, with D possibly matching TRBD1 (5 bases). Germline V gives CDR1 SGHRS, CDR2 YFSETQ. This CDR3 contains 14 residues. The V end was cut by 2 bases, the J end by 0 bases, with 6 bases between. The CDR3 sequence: CASSLDSSNQPQHF. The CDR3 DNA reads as TGCGCCAGCAGCTTAGACAGTAGCAATCAGCCCCAGCATTTT.

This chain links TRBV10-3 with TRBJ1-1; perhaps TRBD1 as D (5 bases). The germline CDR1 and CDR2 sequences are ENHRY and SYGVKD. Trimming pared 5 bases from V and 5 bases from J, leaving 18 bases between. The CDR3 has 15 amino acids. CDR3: CAISPGYGGETEAFF. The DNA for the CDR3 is TGTGCCATCAGTCCTGGGTATGGGGGAGAGACTGAAGCTTTCTTT.

The CDR3 is CASSVPGNTGELFF. CDR3 coding DNA: TGTGCCAGTAGTGTGCCGGGAAACACCGGGGAGCTGTTTTTT. The rearrangement joins TRBV19 to TRBJ2-2; tentatively, D is TRBD2 (5 bases). CDR3 length: 14 amino acids. Germline V gene sequence: CDR1 LNHDA, CDR2 SQIVND (reference sequence). V dropped 5 bases and J dropped 2 bases, with 9 bases sitting between them.

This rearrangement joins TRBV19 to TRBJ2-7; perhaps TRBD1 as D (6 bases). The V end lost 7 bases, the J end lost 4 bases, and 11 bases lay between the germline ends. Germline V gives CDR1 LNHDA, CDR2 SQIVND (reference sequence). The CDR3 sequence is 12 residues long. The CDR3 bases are TGTGCCAGTAACCAGGGGTGGTACGAGCAGTACTTC. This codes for CASNQGWYEQYF.

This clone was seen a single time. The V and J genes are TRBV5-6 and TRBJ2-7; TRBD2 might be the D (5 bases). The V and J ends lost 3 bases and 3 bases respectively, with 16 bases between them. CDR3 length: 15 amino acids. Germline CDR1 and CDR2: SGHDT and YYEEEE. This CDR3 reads CASSSEVGISYEQYF. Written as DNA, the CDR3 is TGTGCCAGCAGCTCGGAGGTGGGTATCAGCTACGAGCAGTACTTC.

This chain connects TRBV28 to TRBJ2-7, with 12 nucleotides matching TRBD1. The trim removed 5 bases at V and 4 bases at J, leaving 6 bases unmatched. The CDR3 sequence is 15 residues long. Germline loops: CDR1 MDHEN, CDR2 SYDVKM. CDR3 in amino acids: CASSVPGQGAYEQYF. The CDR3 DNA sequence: TGTGCCAGCAGTGTCCCGGGACAGGGGGCGTACGAGCAGTACTTC.

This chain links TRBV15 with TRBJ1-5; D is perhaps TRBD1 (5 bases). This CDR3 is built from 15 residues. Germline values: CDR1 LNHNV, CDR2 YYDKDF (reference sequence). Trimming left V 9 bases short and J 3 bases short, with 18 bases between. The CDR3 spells CATGRGRDNNQPQHF. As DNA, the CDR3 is TGTGCCACGGGAAGAGGCAGGGATAACAATCAGCCCCAGCATTTT.

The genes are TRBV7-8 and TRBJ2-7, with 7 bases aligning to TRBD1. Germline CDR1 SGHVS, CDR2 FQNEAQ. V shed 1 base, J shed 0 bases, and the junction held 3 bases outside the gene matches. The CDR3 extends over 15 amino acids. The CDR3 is CASSLDRGSSYEQYF. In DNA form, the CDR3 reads TGTGCCAGCAGCTTAGACAGGGGCAGCTCCTACGAGCAGTACTTC.

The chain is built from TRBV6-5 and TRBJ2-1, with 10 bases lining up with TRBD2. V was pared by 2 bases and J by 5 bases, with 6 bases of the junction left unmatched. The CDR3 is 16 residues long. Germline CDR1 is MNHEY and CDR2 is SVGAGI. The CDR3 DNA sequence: TGTGCCAGCAGTTACGGAGTAGCGGGAGGAAACAATGAGCAGTTCTTC. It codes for CASSYGVAGGNNEQFF.

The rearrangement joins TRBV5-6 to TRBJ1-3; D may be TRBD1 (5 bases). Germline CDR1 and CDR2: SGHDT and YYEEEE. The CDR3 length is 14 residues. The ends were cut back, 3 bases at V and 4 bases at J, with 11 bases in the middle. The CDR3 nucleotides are TGTGCCAGCAGCTCGCCGGGACGAGGAAACACCATATATTTT. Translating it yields CASSSPGRGNTIYF.

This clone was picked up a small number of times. CDR3 DNA: TGTGCCAGCAGCTTAGCCGGGGGCTCTGGAAACACCATATATTTT. Its protein product is CASSLAGGSGNTIYF. The chain combines TRBV7-2 with TRBJ1-3; perhaps TRBD1 as D (5 bases). Germline V gene sequence: CDR1 SGHTA, CDR2 FQGNSA. The CDR3 runs 15 residues. The V end lost 0 bases, the J end lost 0 bases, and 6 bases lay between the germline ends.